This T cell receptor beta chain was identified during a study of cytomegalovirus exposure and HLA in healthy donors. The CDR3 loop spans 17 amino acids. With 8 bases clipped from V and 4 bases from J, the junction kept 16 bases outside the gene matches. Germline CDR1 is SNHLY and CDR2 is FYNNEI. On this clone: No antigen is known for it.

Study-wide findings and caveats: Rare TCR sequences predominated, though certain public TCRs were found in many donors. Reported findings show TCR beta sequences accurately forecast HLA-A and HLA-B alleles in most subjects. In a later analysis, the majority of CMV-associated beta chains seemingly showed HLA restriction. CMV serostatus was the sole immune exposure data available.

In the PCR, 60 Vbeta and 13 Jbeta primers were used. Assay used: immunoSEQ multiplex PCR; TCRdb lists only in-frame clones, some missing. Its table records fewer than 85,000 clones. The chain combines TRBV2 with TRBJ2-5, with TRBD1 identical over 10 bases. Sequenced: PBMCs. The receptor's source is a female donor in good health and CMV-seropositive. For the CDR3, the DNA is TGTGCCAGCGGGGACAGGGGTCTACACCACGGAGGAGAGACCCAGTACTTC. This sequence encodes CASGDRGLHHGGETQYF.